The present T cell receptor (beta chain) was sequenced within a study of blood T cell repertoires in COVID-19. On the study more broadly: Whether acute or convalescent, the COVID-19 samples came from the United States, Italy and Spain.

Assay used: immunoSEQ multiplex PCR; TCRdb lists only in-frame clones, some missing. Among just over 300,000 clones listed, around 87% were seen once. Trimming removed 3 bases from V and 5 bases from J; junction bases left unmatched: 4. In germline, CDR1 is LGHDT, CDR2 YNNKEL (reference sequence). This CDR3 spans 14 amino acids. Ages ranged from roughly 18 to 100 years, with residence in about two dozen US areas. Assignment of participants to cohorts was predicated upon participant-reported clinical history. What was sequenced was PBMCs or T cells enriched from blood (not recorded which). This sequence originates from a woman aged 18 to 35 with acute COVID-19. V and J are TRBV3-1 (or the pseudogene TRBV3-2) and TRBJ1-5; TRBD1 aligns across 7 bases. CDR3 sequence reads: CASSQGTVDQPQHF. DNA of the CDR3: TGTGCCAGCAGCCAGGGGACAGTTGATCAGCCCCAGCATTTT.